This TCR beta chain was profiled in a study of T cell responses to AZD1222 COVID-19 vaccine. About the research overall: Second-dose recipients at about 4 or about 12 weeks were treated as one pooled group.

This clone has just a few counts. What it binds is not known. Clones were sequenced by immunoSEQ multiplex PCR, and TCRdb holds only the in-frame ones, with some missing. The sample consists of roughly 75,000 clones, 80% to 85% of them appearing once. Study-level points and caveats: The donors showed a predominance of white British ancestry and of females, with possible underestimation of clonal diversity. Nearly half of spike-specific TCRs reportedly go after variant regions that carry no mutations. Distributed over spike, vaccine-associated CD4 TCRs predominated at 160-218 and 743-854.

The CDR3 consists of 16 residues. Deletions cut 1 base from V and 1 base from J, with 13 bases between. In germline, CDR1 is MNHEY, CDR2 SVGAGI. The V gene is TRBV6-5, the J gene TRBJ1-1; D is unresolved. This clonotype was obtained from an adult in good health. The source was peripheral blood, collected on day 0 of AZD1222 vaccination. The chain's CDR3 is CASSYFAGSGNTEAFF. CDR3 sequence (DNA): TGTGCCAGCAGTTACTTTGCTGGGTCCGGGAACACTGAAGCTTTCTTT.